The 16 T cell receptor beta chains below were found in one sample sequenced in a study of response to subunit inactivated influenza vaccine. TCRdb reprocessed the RT-PCR reads via MiXCR and lists one record per CDR3 protein. In the table there are a few hundred thousand distinct CDR3 sequences, 12% to 15% of which are singletons. Sequences were derived from PBMCs from blood, sampled 11 to 12 days after vaccination. The receptors originated from a man aged 50 to 60 who received an inactivated influenza vaccine.

This clonotype was recorded a few times. The V call is TRBV9, the J call TRBJ2-6; D is uncertain. This CDR3 has 14 residues. The V gene lost 2 bases and the J gene lost 4 bases, with 7 bases spanning the gap. CDR1 is SGDLS and CDR2 is YYNGEE in the germline V gene. The CDR3 loop is CASSVVPGANVLTF. CDR3 DNA: TGTGCCAGCAGCGTCGTTCCCGGGGCCAACGTCCTGACTTTC.

The table lists this clonotype with a few counts. J is TRBJ1-3 and V is TRBV7-9; TRBD1 aligns across 7 bases. V lost 5 bases, J lost 2 bases, and 3 bases stayed unmatched. The CDR3 consists of 14 residues. CDR1 and CDR2 (germline): SEHNR, FQNEAQ (reference sequence). The DNA for the CDR3 is TGTGCCAGCAGCGACGACAGGGCTGGAAACACCATATATTTT. This translates into CASSDDRAGNTIYF.

The rearrangement links TRBV28 to TRBJ2-3; TRBD2 agrees at 11 bases. The CDR3 extends over 16 amino acids. The germline V gene has CDR1 MDHEN and CDR2 SYDVKM. J was trimmed by 7 bases and V by 5 bases; bases with no gene match: 11. CDR3 in DNA: TGTGCCAGCAGTCTACCGGGACTAGCGGCTCGAAATACGCAGTATTTT. Protein: CASSLPGLAARNTQYF. The full variable domain, its missing parts supplied by reference TRBV28 and TRBJ2-3, is DVKVTQSSRYLVKRTGEKVFLECVQDMDHENMFWYRQDPGLGLRLIYFSYDVKMKEKGDIPEGYSVSREKKERFSLILESASTNQTSMYLCASSLPGLAARNTQYFGPGTRLTVL.

This clonotype was observed many times. The rearrangement links TRBV23-1 to TRBJ1-4; D not resolved. TRBV23-1 is recorded as an ORF, its role being uncertain. The CDR3 has 18 amino acids. V was trimmed by 0 bases and J by 3 bases, leaving 17 bases between them. CDR3 residues: CASSQSGPWFESNEKLFF. Written as DNA, the CDR3 is TGCGCCAGCAGTCAATCAGGACCCTGGTTCGAATCTAATGAAAAACTGTTTTTT.

This clonotype was recorded a few times. The chain has TRBV18 and TRBJ2-1; D possibly matches TRBD1 or TRBD2 (6 bases each). V was pared by 4 bases and J by 0 bases, with 10 bases between. CDR3 length equals 15 residues. Germline V lookup: CDR1 KGHSH, CDR2 LQKENI. The DNA of the CDR3 is TGTGCCAGCTCACGAGGGGGGATCTCCTACAATGAGCAGTTCTTC. It yields the protein CASSRGGISYNEQFF. Full variable domain (outside the CDR3, taken from reference TRBV18 and TRBJ2-1): NAGVMQNPRHLVRRRGQEARLRCSPMKGHSHVYWYRQLPEEGLKFMVYLQKENIIDESGMPKERFSAEFPKEGPSILRIQQVVRGDSAAYFCASSRGGISYNEQFFGPGTRLTVL.

The table lists this clonotype with a few counts. The chain has TRBV7-2 and TRBJ2-3; possible D gene TRBD1, 5 bases. V gave up 5 bases and J gave up 3 bases, with 18 bases separating them. The CDR3 has 16 residues. Germline CDR1 and CDR2: SGHTA and FQGNSA. The CDR3 here is CASSKVSGYQTDTQYF. The CDR3 nucleotides read TGTGCCAGCAGCAAAGTCTCAGGGTACCAAACAGATACGCAGTATTTT.

This chain joins TRBV21-1 and TRBJ1-1. TRBV21-1 is labeled a pseudogene. The CDR3 has 16 residues. CDR3 amino acids: CASSKAETGMNTEAFF. CDR3 in DNA: TGTGCCAGCAGCAAAGCAGAGACGGGGATGAACACTGAAGCTTTCTTT.

This clonotype has only a few counts. CDR3 nucleotide sequence: TGTGCCACCAGCAGAGATGGCCCTGACAATGAGCAGTTCTTC. Residues: CATSRDGPDNEQFF. This chain joins TRBV15 and TRBJ2-1; D gene ambiguous. V shed 0 bases and J shed 5 bases, with 8 bases lying between them. Germline assignment: CDR1 LNHNV and CDR2 YYDKDF (reference sequence). The CDR3 runs to 14 residues. The variable domain in full, completed from reference TRBV15 and TRBJ2-1, reads DAMVIQNPRYQVTQFGKPVTLSCSQTLNHNVMYWYQQKSSQAPKLLFHYYDKDFNNEADTPDNFQSRRPNTSFCFLDIRSPGLGDTAMYLCATSRDGPDNEQFFGPGTRLTVL.

This clonotype has just a few counts. The chain's CDR3 is CASSRGRQNEKLFF. The CDR3 nucleotides are TGTGCCAGCAGCCGGGGGCGACAAAATGAAAAACTGTTTTTT. This sequence joins TRBV7-2 and TRBJ1-4; D is perhaps TRBD1 (6 bases). Trimming cost V 5 bases and J 5 bases, with 12 bases left between them. The germline CDR1 and CDR2 sequences are SGHTA and FQGNSA. This CDR3 spans 14 amino acids.

This clonotype was found a few times. The chain has TRBV28 and TRBJ2-7; possible D gene TRBD1, 6 bases. The CDR3 is made up of 14 amino acids. Germline V gives CDR1 MDHEN, CDR2 SYDVKM. The V and J ends lost 5 bases and 2 bases respectively, with 13 bases between them. The chain's CDR3 is CASSLTGNTYEQYF. The CDR3 DNA reads TGTGCCAGCAGTCTGACAGGCAATACCTACGAGCAGTACTTC.

The gene calls are TRBV11-1 and TRBJ1-5; 8 positions agree with TRBD1. The germline V gene has CDR1 SGHAT and CDR2 FQDESV (reference sequence). This CDR3 contains 19 residues. The V and J ends lost 1 base and 1 base, in that order; junction bases with no gene match: 12. The CDR3 region is CASSLVSRGQRGSNQPQHF. The CDR3 bases are TGTGCCAGCAGCTTAGTGAGCAGGGGGCAGAGGGGAAGCAATCAGCCCCAGCATTTT.

The chain is built from TRBV12-3 or TRBV12-4 and TRBJ2-1; possibly TRBD2 for D (6 bases). The CDR3 spans 13 residues. Trimming cost V 5 bases and J 6 bases, with 11 bases left between them. The CDR3 bases are TGTGCCAGCAGTGTACTAGCATCCAATGAGCAGTTCTTC. Translation gives CASSVLASNEQFF.

The gene calls are TRBV24-1 and TRBJ2-1; 9 bases map to TRBD1. This CDR3 region has 14 residues. From germline, CDR1 is KGHDR and CDR2 SFDVKD. V lost 9 bases and J lost 10; bases outside the gene matches: 12. CDR3 in DNA: TGTGCCACCGGGATGACAGGGGGGCCGAGGGAGCAGTTCTTC. Translated: CATGMTGGPREQFF.

This clonotype came up many times. CDR3 region: CASRDAGGLTDTQYF. The CDR3 DNA follows: TGTGCCAGCAGGGATGCGGGGGGCCTCACAGATACGCAGTATTTT. The chain joins TRBV11-2 to TRBJ2-3, with 8 bases fitting TRBD2. Germline CDR1 and CDR2: SGHAT and FQNNGV. The CDR3 covers 15 residues. Germline trimming cut 6 bases from V and 2 bases from J; bases unmatched to any gene: 7.

The chain uses TRBV16 and TRBJ2-7; the D gene is possibly TRBD2 (6 bases). Trimming pared 4 bases from V and 6 bases from J, leaving 16 bases between. The germline gives CDR1 KGHSY, CDR2 FQNENV. The length of the CDR3 is 14 residues. The CDR3 region is CASSLAGIGFEQYF. The CDR3 DNA sequence: TGTGCCAGCAGCCTCGCGGGAATAGGCTTCGAGCAGTACTTC. The entire variable domain, with the rest obtained from reference TRBV16 and TRBJ2-7, is as follows: GEEVAQTPKHLVRGEGQKAKLYCAPIKGHSYVFWYQQVLKNEFKFLISFQNENVFDETGMPKERFSAKCLPNSPCSLEIQATKLEDSAVYFCASSLAGIGFEQYFGPGTRLTVT.

The chain combines TRBV10-3 with TRBJ1-2; no clear D. The germline V and J ends were trimmed by 3 bases and 4 bases, with 15 bases remaining between them. Germline V gene lookup returns CDR1 ENHRY and CDR2 SYGVKD. The CDR3 runs 15 residues. In DNA form, the CDR3 reads TGTGCCATCAGTGAATCGAGCGGGAGGAGCTATGGCTACACCTTC. Protein: CAISESSGRSYGYTF.